This TCR beta chain stems from a study of cytomegalovirus exposure and HLA in healthy donors. Separation from the approximately 690-subject first cohort characterized the 120-subject validation cohort, to which the donors belonged. The V end lost 7 bases, the J end lost 2 bases, and 15 bases lay between the germline ends. Germline V gene lookup returns CDR1 LNHDA and CDR2 SQIVND (reference sequence). The CDR3 runs to 15 residues. Some clones are missing from TCRdb's copy, which holds only in-frame ones; the method was immunoSEQ multiplex PCR. The sample holds 120,000 to 150,000 clones, about 87% seen once.

The rearrangement uses TRBV19 and TRBJ1-5; no clear D gene. The sequence derives from a man aged 18 to 29 in good health and CMV-seropositive. Material for sequencing was PBMCs. Here the CDR3 reads CASTFDLSGNQPQHF. The CDR3 DNA is TGTGCCAGTACCTTCGACCTAAGCGGCAATCAGCCCCAGCATTTT.